The present entry profiles one T cell receptor (beta chain) with its context. Data came from immunoSEQ multiplex PCR; TCRdb stores just in-frame clones and leaves some out. Found here are approximately 110,000 clones, more than 80% of them singletons; the top ten hold 9.4%. The CDR3 is made up of 13 amino acids. Germline V gene lookup returns CDR1 LNHDA and CDR2 SQIVND (reference sequence). The ends were cut back, 6 bases at V and 6 bases at J, with 14 bases in the middle. The data were taken from a study of blood T cell repertoires in COVID-19. Study context: Both acute and convalescent COVID-19 samples were obtained from the United States, Italy and Spain.

The chain combines TRBV19 with TRBJ1-2, with D perhaps TRBD1 (5 bases). Sequencing was carried out using peripheral blood. The TCR was taken from a woman aged 70-85 years with acute or convalescent COVID-19. Written as DNA, the CDR3 is TGTGCCAGTAGCCTCAGGGTGCTCGATGGCTACACCTTC. Amino acids: CASSLRVLDGYTF. The complete variable domain, with remaining parts taken from reference TRBV19 and TRBJ1-2, reads DGGITQSPKYLFRKEGQNVTLSCEQNLNHDAMYWYRQDPGQGLRLIYYSQIVNDFQKGDIAEGYSVSREKKESFPLTVTSAQKNPTAFYLCASSLRVLDGYTFGSGTRLTVV.